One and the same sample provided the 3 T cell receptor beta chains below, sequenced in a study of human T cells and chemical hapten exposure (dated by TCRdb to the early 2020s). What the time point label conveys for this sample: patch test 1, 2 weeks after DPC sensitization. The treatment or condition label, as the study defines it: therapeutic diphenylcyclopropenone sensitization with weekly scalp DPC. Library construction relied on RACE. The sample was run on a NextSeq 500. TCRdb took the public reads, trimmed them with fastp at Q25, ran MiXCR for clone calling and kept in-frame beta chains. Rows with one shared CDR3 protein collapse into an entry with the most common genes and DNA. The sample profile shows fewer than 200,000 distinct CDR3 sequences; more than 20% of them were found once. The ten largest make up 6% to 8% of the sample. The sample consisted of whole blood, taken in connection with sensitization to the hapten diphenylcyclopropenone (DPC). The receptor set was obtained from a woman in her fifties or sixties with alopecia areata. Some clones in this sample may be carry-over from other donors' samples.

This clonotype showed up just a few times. The CDR3 here is CASNLPGLAGGGYEQYF. CDR3 nucleotide sequence: TGTGCCAGCAACCTTCCGGGACTAGCGGGAGGCGGCTACGAGCAGTACTTC. J is TRBJ2-7 and V is TRBV5-5, with 15 bases that match TRBD2. Trimming removed 6 bases from V and 3 bases from J; junction bases left unmatched: 10. Germline V gene sequence: CDR1 SGHKS, CDR2 YYEKEE (reference sequence). The CDR3 extends over 17 amino acids.

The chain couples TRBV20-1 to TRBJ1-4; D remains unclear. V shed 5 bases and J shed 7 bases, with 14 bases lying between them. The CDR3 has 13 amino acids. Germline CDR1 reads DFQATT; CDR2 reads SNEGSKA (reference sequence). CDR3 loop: CSAALGWAEKLFF. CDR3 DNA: TGCAGTGCTGCCTTAGGGTGGGCTGAAAAACTGTTTTTT.

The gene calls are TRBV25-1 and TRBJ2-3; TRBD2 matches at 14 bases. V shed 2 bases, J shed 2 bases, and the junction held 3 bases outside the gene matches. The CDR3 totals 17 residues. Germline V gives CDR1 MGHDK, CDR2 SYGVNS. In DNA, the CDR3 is TGTGCCAGCAGTGAACAGGGACTAGCGGGGGACACAGATACGCAGTATTTT. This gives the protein CASSEQGLAGDTDTQYF.